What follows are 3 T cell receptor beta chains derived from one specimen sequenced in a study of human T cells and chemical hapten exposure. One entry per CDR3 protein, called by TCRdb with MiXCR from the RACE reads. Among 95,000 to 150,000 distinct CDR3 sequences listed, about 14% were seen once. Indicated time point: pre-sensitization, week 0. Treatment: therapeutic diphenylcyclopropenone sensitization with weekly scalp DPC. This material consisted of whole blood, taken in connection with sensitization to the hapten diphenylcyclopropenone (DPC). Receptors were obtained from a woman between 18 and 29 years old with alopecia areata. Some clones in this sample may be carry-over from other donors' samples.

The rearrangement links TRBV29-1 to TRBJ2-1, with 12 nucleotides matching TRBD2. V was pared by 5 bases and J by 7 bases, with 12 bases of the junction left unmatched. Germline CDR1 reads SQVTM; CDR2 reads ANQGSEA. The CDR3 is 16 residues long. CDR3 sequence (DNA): TGCAGCGTTCTAGCGGGGGGGCTCCCCTTTATAAATGAGCAGTTCTTC. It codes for CSVLAGGLPFINEQFF.

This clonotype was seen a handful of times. This CDR3 reads CASSLTFGTGGDEQFF. DNA of the CDR3: TGTGCCAGCAGCTTAACCTTTGGGACAGGGGGTGATGAGCAGTTCTTC. This chain joins TRBV12-3 or TRBV12-4 and TRBJ2-1; 11 bases are a match to TRBD1. With V trimmed by 6 bases and J by 8 bases, 12 bases remained unmatched. The CDR3 runs to 16 residues.

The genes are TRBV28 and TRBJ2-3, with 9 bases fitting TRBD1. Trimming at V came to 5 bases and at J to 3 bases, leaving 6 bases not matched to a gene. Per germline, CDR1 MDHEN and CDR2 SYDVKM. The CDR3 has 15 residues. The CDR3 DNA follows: TGTGCCAGCAGTCACAGGGGGCGCGTAACAGATACGCAGTATTTT. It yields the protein CASSHRGRVTDTQYF.